The 14 T cell receptor beta chains listed next were all sequenced from one sample in a study of a mutant IDH1 vaccine in newly diagnosed glioma (dated by TCRdb to the early 2020s). Sample time point, as interpreted from the label and publication: week 35, safety follow-up. Each vaccine dose, consisting of 300 ug of a 20-mer mutant IDH1 peptide in Montanide, was administered subcutaneously with topical imiquimod. The method was the immunoSEQ multiplex PCR assay. TCRdb retrieved this table from immuneACCESS and kept in-frame rearrangements only. Not all clones are present; in checked studies, unresolved V genes account for under half, and no reason is known for the remainder. This sample comprises roughly 69,000 clones, approximately 86% of them detected only once. The ten biggest clones cover 1.5% to 2% of the sample. These receptors lack a known antigen. The material was PBMCs, obtained from a glioma patient whose treatment included an IDH1 peptide vaccine. These TCRs come from a man between 25 and 39 years old with glioma.

The chain links TRBV2 to TRBJ2-3, with 7 bases lining up with TRBD2. Germline-derived CDR1 and CDR2 are SNHLY and FYNNEI. J was trimmed by 2 bases and V by 3 bases; bases with no gene match: 2. This CDR3 is 14 amino acids long. CDR3 amino acids: CASSEGLSTDTQYF. CDR3 nucleotide sequence: TGTGCCAGCAGTGAGGGACTATCCACAGATACGCAGTATTTT.

The chain joins TRBV28 to TRBJ2-6; D not resolved. The CDR3 sequence is 15 residues long. Between the trimmed V and J ends, which lost 10 bases and 0 bases, there was a span of 13 bases. Germline loops: CDR1 MDHEN, CDR2 SYDVKM. The CDR3: CATGPIFSGANVLTF. CDR3 bases: TGTGCCACCGGCCCGATTTTCTCTGGGGCCAACGTCCTGACTTTC.

J is TRBJ2-7 and V is TRBV5-1; 9 nucleotides match TRBD1. The CDR3 has 15 residues. Trimming removed 0 bases from V and 4 bases from J; junction bases left unmatched: 5. CDR1 SGHRS and CDR2 YFSETQ come from the germline V gene. This chain's CDR3 is CASSLGQGEQYEQYF. The CDR3 DNA follows: TGCGCCAGCAGCTTGGGACAGGGGGAACAGTACGAGCAGTACTTC.

The V call is TRBV11-2, the J call TRBJ2-3; 9 bases fit TRBD2. The CDR3 covers 16 residues. V lost 2 bases to trimming and J lost 6 bases; unmatched junction nucleotides: 9. The germline V gene has CDR1 SGHAT and CDR2 FQNNGV. CDR3 in DNA: TGTGCCAGCAGCTTACTTCTCGCGGGAGGGCCTGATACGCAGTATTTT. This codes for CASSLLLAGGPDTQYF.

This chain connects TRBV5-8 to TRBJ2-1, with D perhaps given as TRBD1 or TRBD2 (5 bases each). The CDR3 runs 15 residues. V was clipped by 5 bases and J by 4 bases, with 16 bases between them. Germline-derived CDR1 and CDR2 are SGHTS and YDEGEE. The DNA of the CDR3 is TGTGCCAGCAGTTTTTCGGGACGGCTATACAATGAGCAGTTCTTC. Its translation is CASSFSGRLYNEQFF.

This clone has just a few counts. The chain is built from TRBV10-2 and TRBJ2-2; 10 nucleotides align to TRBD2. The germline V gene encodes CDR1 WSHSY and CDR2 SAAADI. V gave up 7 bases and J gave up 3 bases; unmatched junction bases: 5. There are 15 residues in the CDR3. In nucleotides, the CDR3 is TGCGCCAGCACTAGCGGGAGTAGGTACACCGGGGAGCTGTTTTTT. Protein: CASTSGSRYTGELFF.

V and J are TRBV5-1 and TRBJ2-5; TRBD1 matches 7 bases. The germline CDR1 and CDR2 sequences are SGHRS and YFSETQ. The J segment lost 4 bases and the V segment lost 5 bases, leaving 5 bases of the junction unmatched. The CDR3 totals 13 residues. The DNA of the CDR3 is TGCGCCAGCAGACCCAGGGGGAGAGAGACCCAGTACTTC. Its translation is CASRPRGRETQYF.

The chain combines TRBV5-1 with TRBJ1-6, with D perhaps TRBD1 (5 bases). Germline loops: CDR1 SGHRS, CDR2 YFSETQ. CDR3 size: 14 residues. Trimming cost V 0 bases and J 8 bases, with 9 bases left between them. CDR3 in DNA: TGCGCCAGCAGCTTGGGGGACGGGGATTCACCCCTCCACTTT. It specifies CASSLGDGDSPLHF. Full variable domain (remainder filled in from reference TRBV5-1 and TRBJ1-6): KAGVTQTPRYLIKTRGQQVTLSCSPISGHRSVSWYQQTPGQGLQFLFEYFSETQRNKGNFPGRFSGRQFSNSRSEMNVSTLELGDSALYLCASSLGDGDSPLHFGNGTRLTVT.

The chain recombines TRBV2 with TRBJ1-5; 9 positions agree with TRBD1. V was clipped by 5 bases and J by 9 bases; unmatched bases: 14. The germline CDR1 and CDR2 sequences are SNHLY and FYNNEI. The CDR3 consists of 16 residues. In nucleotides, the CDR3 is TGTGCCAGCAGTTTACTTACAGGGGGCGGTCAGCGGCCCCAGCATTTT. It specifies CASSLLTGGGQRPQHF.

This chain links TRBV7-2 with TRBJ1-1, with D unresolved. The V end was cut by 0 bases, the J end by 3 bases, with 8 bases between. The germline CDR1 and CDR2 sequences are SGHTA and FQGNSA. The CDR3 is 14 residues long. In DNA, the CDR3 is TGTGCCAGCAGCTTAGCCGTAGGTTACACTGAAGCTTTCTTT. As protein: CASSLAVGYTEAFF.

The chain links TRBV7-8 to TRBJ2-2; 13 bases are shared with TRBD2. The CDR3 spans 18 residues. V trimming: 5 bases; J trimming: 2 bases; junction bases outside the gene matches: 8. Germline V CDR1 and CDR2: SGHVS, FQNEAQ. The CDR3 region is CASSGRLAGGLNTGELFF. CDR3 nucleotides: TGTGCCAGCAGCGGACGACTAGCGGGGGGCCTTAACACCGGGGAGCTGTTTTTT.

This clone appeared a few times. J is TRBJ1-2 and V is TRBV10-3; TRBD1 might be the D (6 bases). CDR3 size: 13 residues. V was trimmed by 5 bases and J by 4 bases, leaving 11 bases between them. The germline V gene has CDR1 ENHRY and CDR2 SYGVKD. DNA for the CDR3: TGTGCCATCAGTTCAGGACAGTTCTATGGCTACACCTTC. Translated, it gives CAISSGQFYGYTF.

CDR3 sequence: CASSYLRTTDTQYF. The CDR3 bases are TGTGCCAGCAGTTACCTTCGCACAACAGATACGCAGTATTTT. The chain carries TRBV6-6 and TRBJ2-3; D not resolved. Germline assignment: CDR1 MNHNY and CDR2 SVGAGI (reference sequence). V gave up 2 bases and J gave up 3 bases, with 9 bases separating them. This CDR3 region has 14 residues.

This clone turned up a few times. The chain couples TRBV30 to TRBJ1-1; D uncertain. Trimming cost V 3 bases and J 0 bases, with 5 bases left between them. The CDR3 is made up of 12 amino acids. Germline V lookup: CDR1 GTSNPN, CDR2 SVGIG (reference sequence). CDR3 coding DNA: TGTGCCTGGAGGTCTGTGAACACTGAAGCTTTCTTT. Encoded protein: CAWRSVNTEAFF.